The rows below give T cell receptor beta chains drawn from one sample of a study of blood T cell repertoires in COVID-19. The data were produced by immunoSEQ multiplex PCR, yet TCRdb's version contains in-frame clones alone and is incomplete. The sample gives about 160,000 clones, 85% of which show up once; 2.5% to 4% is in the top ten. Sequenced sample: peripheral blood. The receptors stem from a human donor with acute or convalescent COVID-19. The donor label of this sample is uncertain. Both conserved end residues are part of each CDR3. Each record gives: D gene, J gene, V gene, CDR3 length, clone size, CDR3 protein, CDR3 DNA. D genes are given only for firm matches. Part of the rows lack a size; the others show once, few, many or a class for expanded clones.

>.|TRBJ1-2|TRBV11-2|14|few
CASRLNRESGGYTF
TGTGCCAGCAGACTCAACAGGGAGAGCGGTGGCTACACCTTC
>.|TRBJ1-2|TRBV24-1|15|.
CATYNGYTRRYGYTF
TGTGCCACCTATAACGGATACACCCGGAGGTATGGCTACACCTTC
>TRBD2|TRBJ2-3|TRBV7-9|16|.
CASSSRGGRRADTQYF
TGTGCCAGCAGCTCTCGGGGGGGCCGAAGGGCAGATACGCAGTATTTT
>TRBD1|TRBJ1-1|TRBV7-8|15|.
CASSLIQGMNTEAFF
TGTGCCAGCAGCTTAATACAGGGGATGAACACTGAAGCTTTCTTT
>.|TRBJ1-5|TRBV24-1|16|.
CATSDTRTGSNQPQHF
TGTGCCACCAGTGACACTAGGACTGGTAGCAATCAGCCCCAGCATTTT
>TRBD1|TRBJ1-1|TRBV10-3|15|.
CATRDRGGLSTEAFF
TGTGCCACCAGGGACAGGGGAGGGCTAAGCACTGAAGCTTTCTTT
>.|TRBJ2-7|TRBV18|12|.
CASSSSSYEQYF
TGTGCCAGCTCATCCAGCTCCTACGAGCAGTACTTC
>TRBD1|TRBJ2-2|TRBV27|17|.
CASSLWLTGEATGELFF
TGTGCCAGCAGTTTATGGTTGACAGGGGAGGCCACCGGGGAGCTGTTTTTT
>.|TRBJ1-2|TRBV20-1|11|.
CSATFNYGYTF
TGCAGTGCTACATTCAACTATGGCTACACCTTC
>.|TRBJ1-4|TRBV28|14|.
CASSLGRVNEKLFF
TGTGCCAGCAGTTTGGGGAGGGTTAATGAAAAACTGTTTTTT
>.|TRBJ1-6|TRBV7-2|15|.
CASSKLQGYNSPLHF
TGTGCCAGCAGCAAACTCCAGGGTTATAATTCACCCCTCCACTTT
>TRBD1|TRBJ1-1|TRBV29-1|12|.
CSGDRAGTEAFF
TGCAGCGGAGACAGGGCCGGCACTGAAGCTTTCTTT
>TRBD1|TRBJ1-3|TRBV28|16|.
CASSPSGGVSGNTIYF
TGTGCCAGCAGTCCGTCAGGGGGAGTCTCTGGAAACACCATATATTTT
>.|TRBJ1-2|TRBV2|13|once
CASSLRGIDGYTF
TGTGCCAGCAGTCTTCGGGGTATCGATGGCTACACCTTC
>.|TRBJ2-1|TRBV11-2|14|.
CASSLLQFYNEQFF
TGTGCCAGCAGCTTGCTACAGTTCTACAATGAGCAGTTCTTC
>TRBD1|TRBJ1-1|TRBV5-4|15|few
CASSLGQGTVAEAFF
TGTGCCAGCAGCTTGGGACAGGGAACGGTCGCTGAAGCTTTCTTT
>TRBD2|TRBJ2-3|TRBV9|17|.
CASSRRATRDYTDTQYF
TGTGCCAGCAGCCGACGCGCTACCCGGGACTACACAGATACGCAGTATTTT
>.|TRBJ1-1|TRBV19|15|.
CASLLTGTIGTEAFF
TGTGCCAGTCTGTTGACCGGGACAATTGGAACTGAAGCTTTCTTT
>TRBD1|TRBJ1-1|TRBV9|13|.
CASSATGGSEAFF
TGTGCCAGCAGCGCGACAGGGGGCTCTGAAGCTTTCTTT
>TRBD2|TRBJ2-7|TRBV19|15|.
CASSIGTSGAYEQYF
TGTGCCAGTAGTATCGGGACTAGCGGGGCCTACGAGCAGTACTTC
>.|TRBJ1-4|TRBV30|15|.
CAWSLGARNNEKLFF
TGTGCCTGGAGTCTAGGGGCCCGCAATAATGAAAAACTGTTTTTT
>.|TRBJ1-2|TRBV5-1|15|.
CASSLLDGGSNGYTF
TGCGCCAGCAGCTTGTTGGATGGAGGGTCAAATGGCTACACCTTC
>.|TRBJ1-2|TRBV6-5|13|.
CASSSGANYGYTF
TGTGCCAGCAGTTCAGGGGCTAACTATGGCTACACCTTC
>TRBD1|TRBJ2-7|TRBV6-5|15|.
CASRNRGLDSYEQYF
TGTGCCAGCAGGAACAGGGGATTGGACTCCTACGAGCAGTACTTC